This TCR beta chain was sequenced during a study of vaccination and CD4 T cells after COVID-19. Findings of the study overall: The authors identified 304 of 307 vaccine-specific clones in convalescent patients as spike mono-reactive.

Treatment here: roughly 11-day PBMC culture with coronavirus spike peptide pools or control peptides (ViraFEST assay). CD4+ T-cell collection from the unexposed donor predated the COVID-19 pandemic (2011-2018). This clonotype is classed as medium-sized (0.01 to 0.1%). As yet, its antigen is unknown. Germline V gene data show CDR1 as SGHTA and CDR2 as FQGNSA. V lost 1 base and J 10 bases, leaving 10 bases between the germline ends. The CDR3 is 12 amino acids. The Oncomine TCR Beta short-read assay sequenced DNA from cultured CD4+ T cells. From the PCR reads, TCRdb called clonotypes with MiXCR, one entry per CDR3 protein. The table shows thousands of distinct CDR3 sequences, with roughly 36% occurring only once.

The sequencing input was CD4+ T cells from blood, cultured in vitro. The rearrangement uses TRBV7-2 and TRBJ1-1; tentatively, D is TRBD1 (6 bases). The clonotype was recovered from a human donor in good health. Written as DNA, the CDR3 is TGTGCCAGCAGCTTAGGGAGGGGGTTAGCTTTCTTT. Translated, it gives CASSLGRGLAFF.